Listed here are 28 T cell receptor beta chains from one sample, sequenced in a study. Using its own MiXCR run on the 5' RACE reads, TCRdb lists one record per CDR3 protein. This table has approximately 40,000 distinct CDR3 sequences, roughly 30% appearing once. The sequencing input was tumor-infiltrating memory CD4+ T cells sorted from the breast tumor. Subset reported: memory CD4+ T cells, CD4+CD45RO+CD25-. The receptors were sampled from a female donor with breast cancer.

The rearrangement joins TRBV7-2 to TRBJ1-1; maybe TRBD1 (5 bases). Germline CDR1 is SGHTA and CDR2 is FQGNSA. The CDR3 runs to 15 residues. V was clipped by 1 base and J by 4 bases, with 13 bases between them. Here the CDR3 reads CASSLVQGLSTEAFF. The CDR3 DNA reads as TGTGCCAGCAGCTTAGTTCAGGGACTGAGCACTGAAGCTTTCTTT. The full variable domain, its missing parts supplied by reference TRBV7-2 and TRBJ1-1, is GAGVSQSPSNKVTEKGKDVELRCDPISGHTALYWYRQSLGQGLEFLIYFQGNSAPDKSGLPSDRFSAERTGGSVSTLTIQRTQQEDSAVYLCASSLVQGLSTEAFFGQGTRLTVV.

V is TRBV6-5 and J is TRBJ1-3, with D maybe TRBD1 (5 bases). Germline CDR1 MNHEY, CDR2 SVGAGI. This CDR3 has 15 amino acids. Trimming left V 2 bases short and J 2 bases short, with 10 bases between. The CDR3 DNA reads TGTGCCAGCAGTTACATAGGGGCGGCTGGAAACACCATATATTTT. Its protein is CASSYIGAAGNTIYF.

The chain has TRBV5-1 and TRBJ1-1; the match to TRBD1 covers 9 bases. The CDR3 is 15 amino acids. J gave up 5 bases and V 4 bases, and 9 bases lay outside the gene matches. In germline, CDR1 is SGHRS, CDR2 YFSETQ. The CDR3 DNA is TGCGCCAGCAGCATTGGTGGGACAGGGAGTACTGAAGCTTTCTTT. It is translated as CASSIGGTGSTEAFF.

This clonotype has ten or more counts. This sequence joins TRBV20-1 and TRBJ2-3; perhaps TRBD1 as D (6 bases). The CDR3 extends over 15 amino acids. V lost 3 bases and J lost 1, with 14 bases in between. CDR1 and CDR2 (germline): DFQATT, SNEGSKA (reference sequence). This CDR3 reads CSASSRGLGTDTQYF. The CDR3 nucleotides are TGCAGTGCTAGCTCCAGGGGCCTGGGCACAGATACGCAGTATTTT.

The rearrangement joins TRBV5-1 to TRBJ2-3, with unresolved D. CDR3 length equals 16 residues. The V gene lost 2 bases and the J gene lost 0 bases, with 13 bases spanning the gap. CDR1 is SGHRS, CDR2 YFSETQ, per germline. The CDR3: CASSLLGFGSTDTQYF. In DNA form, the CDR3 reads TGCGCCAGCAGCTTATTAGGGTTTGGTAGCACAGATACGCAGTATTTT.

This clonotype was seen ten or more times. This chain joins TRBV6-2 or TRBV6-3 and TRBJ1-5; D call uncertain. The CDR3 is made up of 12 amino acids. Germline assignment: CDR1 MNHEY and CDR2 SVGEGT. Trimming took 3 bases from V and 7 from J, leaving 7 bases between them. CDR3: CASSYMQQPQHF. The DNA for the CDR3 is TGTGCCAGCAGTTATATGCAACAGCCCCAGCATTTT.

The rearrangement joins TRBV3-1 to TRBJ2-3; D is unclear. Trimming removed 4 bases from V and 4 bases from J, with 9 bases in between. Germline-derived CDR1 and CDR2 are LGHDT and YNNKEL (reference sequence). The CDR3 totals 13 residues. The CDR3 DNA follows: TGTGCCAGCAGCCGCGGATTTGCAGATACGCAGTATTTT. This translates into CASSRGFADTQYF.

V is TRBV6-5 and J is TRBJ2-7; the D gene is possibly TRBD1 (6 bases). The germline CDR1 and CDR2 sequences are MNHEY and SVGAGI. Trimming pared 2 bases from V and 2 bases from J, leaving 7 bases between. The CDR3 is 13 amino acids. The CDR3: CASSYAGAYEQYF. DNA for the CDR3: TGTGCCAGCAGTTACGCAGGGGCCTACGAGCAGTACTTC.

A few counts support this clonotype. The rearrangement links TRBV20-1 to TRBJ2-7; the D gene is possibly TRBD2 (5 bases). Germline V gives CDR1 DFQATT, CDR2 SNEGSKA (reference sequence). The V end was cut by 4 bases, the J end by 0 bases, with 10 bases between. This CDR3 comprises 13 residues. The CDR3 region is CSATRADSYEQYF. The CDR3 nucleotides read TGCAGTGCTACTAGAGCGGACTCCTACGAGCAGTACTTC.

At least ten counts were recorded for this clonotype. V and J are TRBV4-3 and TRBJ2-3; TRBD2 might be the D (7 bases). V was clipped by 7 bases and J by 9 bases, with 17 bases between them. The CDR3 is made up of 13 amino acids. Germline CDR1 is LGHNA and CDR2 is YSLEER. The CDR3 protein is CASKVGGAGTQYF. The CDR3 DNA sequence: TGCGCCAGCAAGGTTGGGGGGGCGGGGACGCAGTATTTT.

Only one count was recorded for this clonotype. Just one base apart from a much larger clone, this may be a read error. V gene TRBV4-1 combines with J gene TRBJ2-7; D gene unclear. CDR1 is MGHRA, CDR2 YSYEKL, per germline. The germline V and J ends were trimmed by 8 bases and 1 base, with 21 bases remaining between them. This CDR3 spans 16 amino acids. The DNA for the CDR3 is TGCGCCAGCGGCCCCATGGACGGCTTGAATTCCTACGAGCAGTACTTC. Translated, it gives CASGPMDGLNSYEQYF.

The J gene is TRBJ2-2, the V gene TRBV9, with D perhaps matching TRBD1 (6 bases). V was clipped by 3 bases and J by 4 bases, with 10 bases between them. Germline CDR1 and CDR2: SGDLS and YYNGEE. The CDR3 has 14 amino acids. CDR3 bases: TGTGCCAGCAGCGCAGGGGAGTTCACCGGGGAGCTGTTTTTT. The encoded protein is CASSAGEFTGELFF.

This chain links TRBV3-1 with TRBJ2-5; 8 bases fit TRBD2. With 0 bases clipped from V and 4 bases from J, the junction kept 4 bases outside the gene matches. The CDR3 totals 15 residues. Germline-derived CDR1 and CDR2 are LGHDT and YNNKEL (reference sequence). CDR3 coding DNA: TGTGCCAGCAGCCAAGACCCTGCGGGAGGAGAGACCCAGTACTTC. Encoded protein: CASSQDPAGGETQYF.

The rearrangement joins TRBV5-1 to TRBJ2-1, with D perhaps given as TRBD1 or TRBD2 (7 bases each). This CDR3 is built from 14 residues. Per the germline V gene, CDR1 is SGHRS and CDR2 is YFSETQ. Trimming shortened V by 0 bases and J by 9 bases, and 13 bases separated the two germline ends. As DNA, the CDR3 is TGCGCCAGCAGCTTGGCTCAGGGGGGGAGTGAGCAGTTCTTC. Protein sequence: CASSLAQGGSEQFF.

This clonotype was seen at least ten times. V gene TRBV5-1 combines with J gene TRBJ2-5; 7 bases line up with TRBD1. V dropped 5 bases and J dropped 5; count of bases not matched to a gene: 15. In germline, CDR1 is SGHRS, CDR2 YFSETQ. CDR3 length: 16 residues. CDR3 sequence (DNA): TGCGCCAGCAGAACCAACAGGGGATGGAGCGAGGAGACCCAGTACTTC. It specifies CASRTNRGWSEETQYF.

This clonotype appeared many times. The chain joins TRBV6-4 to TRBJ1-5; D remains ambiguous. Trimming left V 9 bases short and J 5 bases short, with 20 bases between. CDR1 and CDR2 (germline): MRHNA, SNTAGT. This CDR3 contains 15 residues. The CDR3: CASSRRIPGYQPQHF. The CDR3 region has the DNA TGTGCCAGTTCTCGCCGCATCCCCGGTTATCAGCCCCAGCATTTT.

This clonotype was found a few times. V gene TRBV6-5 combines with J gene TRBJ1-1, with 7 bases aligning to TRBD1. The CDR3 covers 18 residues. With 4 bases clipped from V and 0 bases from J, the junction kept 14 bases outside the gene matches. CDR1 and CDR2 from the germline V gene are MNHEY and SVGAGI. The CDR3 loop is CASSLPTGTATLNTEAFF. CDR3 bases: TGTGCCAGCAGTTTACCCACCGGGACAGCCACCTTGAACACTGAAGCTTTCTTT.

V and J are TRBV5-1 and TRBJ2-1; 13 bases line up with TRBD2. Germline V gives CDR1 SGHRS, CDR2 YFSETQ. The CDR3 runs to 19 residues. Trimming took 2 bases from V and 0 from J; bases not matched to a gene: 8. The CDR3 loop is CASSFPGLAGLSSYNEQFF. The CDR3, as DNA: TGCGCCAGCAGCTTTCCGGGACTAGCGGGGCTTAGCTCCTACAATGAGCAGTTCTTC.

This clonotype was seen ten or more times. The germline gene is not matched at one end of the junction; a read error may be the cause. This chain uses TRBV7-7 with TRBJ2-5; 7 bases match TRBD1. This CDR3 region has 14 residues. The germline V gene has CDR1 SSHAT and CDR2 FNYEAQ (reference sequence). The CDR3 reads CASSPRTGVETQYF. As DNA, the CDR3 is TGTGCTAGCAGCCCGAGGACAGGCGTTGAGACCCAGTACTTC.

This clonotype occurred a few times. The genes are TRBV9 and TRBJ2-3, with 13 positions matching TRBD2. The CDR3 is 17 residues long. After removal of 4 bases from V and 0 bases from J, the junction contained 5 bases not matched to a gene. From germline, CDR1 is SGDLS and CDR2 YYNGEE. CDR3 nucleotides: TGTGCCAGCAGCCGGACTAGCGGGGGATCTAGCACAGATACGCAGTATTTT. Translation gives CASSRTSGGSSTDTQYF. The entire variable domain, with the rest obtained from reference TRBV9 and TRBJ2-3, is as follows: DSGVTQTPKHLITATGQRVTLRCSPRSGDLSVYWYQQSLDQGLQFLIQYYNGEERAKGNILERFSAQQFPDLHSELNLSSLELGDSALYFCASSRTSGGSSTDTQYFGPGTRLTVL.

This clonotype was seen at least ten times. The chain uses TRBV5-1 and TRBJ2-2, with 9 bases that match TRBD2. V was pared by 4 bases and J by 3 bases, with 7 bases of the junction left unmatched. This CDR3 region has 16 residues. The germline V gene encodes CDR1 SGHRS and CDR2 YFSETQ. CDR3 protein: CASSGSGRGDTGELFF. For the CDR3, the DNA is TGCGCCAGCAGCGGTAGCGGGAGAGGCGACACCGGGGAGCTGTTTTTT.

V usage is TRBV5-1 and J usage is TRBJ2-7, with D perhaps being TRBD1 or TRBD2 (5 bases each). Germline lookup yields CDR1 SGHRS and CDR2 YFSETQ. This CDR3 spans 15 amino acids. Trimming took off 0 bases at V and 2 bases at J, with 12 bases between the two ends. CDR3 amino acids: CASSLDGTVAYEQYF. The CDR3 bases are TGCGCCAGCAGCTTGGACGGGACGGTAGCCTACGAGCAGTACTTC. Full variable domain (remainder filled in from reference TRBV5-1 and TRBJ2-7): KAGVTQTPRYLIKTRGQQVTLSCSPISGHRSVSWYQQTPGQGLQFLFEYFSETQRNKGNFPGRFSGRQFSNSRSEMNVSTLELGDSALYLCASSLDGTVAYEQYFGPGTRLTVT.

The chain uses TRBV7-3 and TRBJ2-1; 10 nucleotides align to TRBD2. The CDR3 length is 18 residues. The germline gives CDR1 SGHTA, CDR2 FQGTGA. Trimming at V came to 5 bases and at J to 5 bases, leaving 15 bases not matched to a gene. The CDR3 sequence is CASSLYGIGTSDHNEQFF. The CDR3 coding sequence is TGTGCCAGCAGCCTATACGGGATTGGGACTAGCGACCACAATGAGCAGTTCTTC. Based on the CDR3 plus reference TRBV7-3 and TRBJ2-1, the full variable domain is GAGVSQTPSNKVTEKGKYVELRCDPISGHTALYWYRQSLGQGPEFLIYFQGTGAADDSGLPNDRFFAVRPEGSVSTLKIQRTERGDSAVYLCASSLYGIGTSDHNEQFFGPGTRLTVL.

This clonotype showed up just a few times. V and J are TRBV27 and TRBJ2-1; no definite D call. The germline V and J ends were trimmed by 5 bases and 2 bases, with 13 bases remaining between them. Germline V gene sequence: CDR1 MNHEY, CDR2 SMNVEV (reference sequence). The CDR3 consists of 15 residues. The CDR3 DNA follows: TGTGCCAGCAGTCCTACACCGAAACCCTACAATGAGCAGTTCTTC. Its protein is CASSPTPKPYNEQFF.

This sequence joins TRBV2 and TRBJ1-1; D gene uncertain. This CDR3 region has 13 residues. V gave up 6 bases and J gave up 3 bases, with 11 bases separating them. CDR1 and CDR2 (germline): SNHLY, FYNNEI. The CDR3 region has the DNA TGTGCCAGCAGGCCCAACGGGGACACTGAAGCTTTCTTT. Translated: CASRPNGDTEAFF.

In regard to this clonotype: A much larger clone lies one base from this, so it may be a read error. The CDR3 does not end in the conserved phenylalanine or tryptophan, so this is likely a read error. The rearrangement uses TRBV4-1 and TRBJ2-5; TRBD1 matches at 7 bases. V lost 1 base to trimming and J lost 7 bases; unmatched junction nucleotides: 12. Looked up from germline, CDR1 is MGHRA and CDR2 is YSYEKL. CDR3 length equals 16 residues. The CDR3 region has the DNA TGCGCCAGCAGCCAAGTGGGGGACAGTCAGGGCCGGACCCAGTACTCC. Protein product: CASSQVGDSQGRTQYS.

Comments on this clonotype: In this CDR3 the conserved last residue, phenylalanine or tryptophan, is missing, so a read error is likely. The chain recombines TRBV5-5 with TRBJ1-1, with TRBD1 as a possible D gene (6 bases). There are 13 residues in the CDR3. V lost 3 bases and J 5 bases, leaving 11 bases between the germline ends. Germline assignment: CDR1 SGHKS and CDR2 YYEKEE (reference sequence). This CDR3 reads CASSSSTGTEAFI. In DNA form, the CDR3 reads TGTGCCAGCAGCTCGTCCACAGGGACTGAAGCTTTCATT.

The sample holds many counts of this clonotype. This rearrangement joins TRBV5-1 to TRBJ2-7; 10 nucleotides match TRBD1. Unmatched junction bases numbered 6, after V lost 3 bases and J lost 6 bases. This CDR3 has 14 residues. Germline V gene lookup returns CDR1 SGHRS and CDR2 YFSETQ. CDR3 nucleotide sequence: TGCGCCAGCAGCTCTACCGGGACAGGGGCCGAGCAGTACTTC. This translates into CASSSTGTGAEQYF.